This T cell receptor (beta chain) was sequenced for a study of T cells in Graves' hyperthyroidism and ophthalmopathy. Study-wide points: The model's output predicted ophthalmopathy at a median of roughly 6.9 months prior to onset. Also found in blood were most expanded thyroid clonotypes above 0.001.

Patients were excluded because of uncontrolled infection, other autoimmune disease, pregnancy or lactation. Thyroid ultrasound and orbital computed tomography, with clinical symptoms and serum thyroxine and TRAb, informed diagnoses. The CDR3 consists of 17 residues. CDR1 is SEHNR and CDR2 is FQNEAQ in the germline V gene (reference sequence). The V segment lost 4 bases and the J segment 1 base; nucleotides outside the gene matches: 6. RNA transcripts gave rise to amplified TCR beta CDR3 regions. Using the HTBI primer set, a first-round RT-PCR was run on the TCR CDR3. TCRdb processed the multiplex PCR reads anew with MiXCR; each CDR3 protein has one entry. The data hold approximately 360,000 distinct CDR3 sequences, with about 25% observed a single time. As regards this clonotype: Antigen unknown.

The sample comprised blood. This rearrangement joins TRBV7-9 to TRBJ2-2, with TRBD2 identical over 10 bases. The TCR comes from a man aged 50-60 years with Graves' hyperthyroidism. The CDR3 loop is CASSYSTSGLNTGELFF. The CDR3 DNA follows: TGTGCCAGCAGCTACTCGACTAGCGGGCTGAACACCGGGGAGCTGTTTTTT.